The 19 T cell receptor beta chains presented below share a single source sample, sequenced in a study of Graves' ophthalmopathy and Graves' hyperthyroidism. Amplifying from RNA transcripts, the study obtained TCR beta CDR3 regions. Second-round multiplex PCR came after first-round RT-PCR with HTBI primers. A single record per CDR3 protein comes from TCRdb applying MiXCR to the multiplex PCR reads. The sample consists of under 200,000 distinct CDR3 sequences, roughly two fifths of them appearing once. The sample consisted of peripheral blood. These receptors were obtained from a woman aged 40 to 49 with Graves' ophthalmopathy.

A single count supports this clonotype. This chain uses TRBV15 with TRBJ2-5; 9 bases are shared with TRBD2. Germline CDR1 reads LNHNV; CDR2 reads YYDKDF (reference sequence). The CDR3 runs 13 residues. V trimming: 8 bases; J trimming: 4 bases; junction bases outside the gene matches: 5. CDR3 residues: CATSSGVRETQYF. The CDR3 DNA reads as TGTGCCACCTCTAGCGGGGTTAGAGAGACCCAGTACTTC.

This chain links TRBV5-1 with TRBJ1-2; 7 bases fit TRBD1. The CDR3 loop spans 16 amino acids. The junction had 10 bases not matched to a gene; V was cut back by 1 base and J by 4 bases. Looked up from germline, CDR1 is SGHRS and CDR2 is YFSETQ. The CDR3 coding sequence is TGCGCCAGCAGCTTGCGACCGGGACAGTATCTCTATGGCTACACCTTC. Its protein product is CASSLRPGQYLYGYTF.

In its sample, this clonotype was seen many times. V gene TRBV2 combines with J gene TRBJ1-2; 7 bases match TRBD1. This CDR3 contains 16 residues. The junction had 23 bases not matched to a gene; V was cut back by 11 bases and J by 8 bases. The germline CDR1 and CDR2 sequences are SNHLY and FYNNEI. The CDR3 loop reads CASSAGRGSAMRGYTF. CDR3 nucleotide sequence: TGTGCCTCCTCGGCAGGCAGGGGGTCCGCGATGAGAGGCTACACCTTC. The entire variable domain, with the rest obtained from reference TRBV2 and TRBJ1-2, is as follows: EPEVTQTPSHQVTQMGQEVILRCVPISNHLYFYWYRQILGQKVEFLVSFYNNEISEKSEIFDDQFSVERPDGSNFTLKIRSTKLEDSAMYFCASSAGRGSAMRGYTFGSGTRLTVV.

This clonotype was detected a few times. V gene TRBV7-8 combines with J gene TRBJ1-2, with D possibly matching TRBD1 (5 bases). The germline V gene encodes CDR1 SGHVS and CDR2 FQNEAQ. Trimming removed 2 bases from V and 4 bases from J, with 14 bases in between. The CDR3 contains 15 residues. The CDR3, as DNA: TGTGCCAGCAGCTTAAGGACCAGGGAGTTCTATGGCTACACCTTC. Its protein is CASSLRTREFYGYTF.

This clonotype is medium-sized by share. CDR3 residues: CASSYTRTGGSSPLHF. The CDR3 bases are TGTGCCAGCAGTTACACAAGGACAGGGGGAAGTTCACCCCTCCACTTT. J is TRBJ1-6 and V is TRBV6-5; TRBD1 matches 10 bases. Germline CDR1 MNHEY, CDR2 SVGAGI. The length of the CDR3 is 16 residues. With V trimmed by 2 bases and J by 9 bases, 7 bases remained unmatched.

CDR3 nucleotide sequence: TGTGCCAGCAGTTTTCGGGGGGTCCCGTATTATGGCTACACCTTC. The encoded protein is CASSFRGVPYYGYTF. This chain joins TRBV28 and TRBJ1-2; possibly TRBD1 for D (5 bases). Between the trimmed V and J ends, which lost 3 bases and 5 bases, there was a span of 16 bases. Germline CDR1 reads MDHEN; CDR2 reads SYDVKM. This CDR3 is built from 15 residues.

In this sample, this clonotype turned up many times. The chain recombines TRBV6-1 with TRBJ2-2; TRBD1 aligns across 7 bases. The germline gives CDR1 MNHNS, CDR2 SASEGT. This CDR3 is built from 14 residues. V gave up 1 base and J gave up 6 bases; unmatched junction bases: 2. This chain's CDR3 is CASSEVGTAGELFF. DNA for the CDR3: TGTGCCAGCAGTGAAGTGGGGACAGCCGGGGAGCTGTTTTTT.

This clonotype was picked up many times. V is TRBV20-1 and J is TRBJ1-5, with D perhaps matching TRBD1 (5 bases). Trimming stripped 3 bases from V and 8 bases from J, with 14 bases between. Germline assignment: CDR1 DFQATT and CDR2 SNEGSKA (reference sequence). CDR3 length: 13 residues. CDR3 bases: TGCAGTGCTAGTGGCAGGGTTTGGGAGCCCCAGCATTTT. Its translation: CSASGRVWEPQHF.

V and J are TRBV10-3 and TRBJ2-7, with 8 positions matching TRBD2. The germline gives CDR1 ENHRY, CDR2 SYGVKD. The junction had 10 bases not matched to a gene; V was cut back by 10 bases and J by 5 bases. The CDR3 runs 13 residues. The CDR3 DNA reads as TGTGCCAGCCTCGGACTAGCAGATGACGAGCAGTACTTC. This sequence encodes CASLGLADDEQYF.

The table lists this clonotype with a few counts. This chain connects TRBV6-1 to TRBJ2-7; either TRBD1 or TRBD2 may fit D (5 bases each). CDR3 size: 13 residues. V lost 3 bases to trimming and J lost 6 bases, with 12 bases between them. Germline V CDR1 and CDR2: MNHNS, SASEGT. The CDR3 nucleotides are TGTGCCAGCAGTGACCAGGGAGTACGCGAGCAGTACTTC. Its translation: CASSDQGVREQYF.

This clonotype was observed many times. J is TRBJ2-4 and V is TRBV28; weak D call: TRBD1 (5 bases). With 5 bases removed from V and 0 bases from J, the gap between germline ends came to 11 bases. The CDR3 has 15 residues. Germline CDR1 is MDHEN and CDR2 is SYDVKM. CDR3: CASSQGDRAKNIQYF. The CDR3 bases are TGTGCCAGCAGTCAAGGGGATCGAGCCAAAAACATTCAGTACTTC.

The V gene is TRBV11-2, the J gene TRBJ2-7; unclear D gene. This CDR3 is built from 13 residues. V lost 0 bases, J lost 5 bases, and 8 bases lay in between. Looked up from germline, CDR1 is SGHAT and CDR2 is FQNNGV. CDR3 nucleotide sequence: TGTGCCAGCAGCTTAGACCCCCCCCACGAGCAGTACTTC. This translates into CASSLDPPHEQYF.

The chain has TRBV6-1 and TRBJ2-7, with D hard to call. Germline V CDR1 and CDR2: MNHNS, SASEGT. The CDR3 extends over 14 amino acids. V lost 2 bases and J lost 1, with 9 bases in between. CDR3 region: CASSELEGSYEQYF. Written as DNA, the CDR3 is TGTGCCAGCAGTGAACTTGAAGGTTCCTACGAGCAGTACTTC.

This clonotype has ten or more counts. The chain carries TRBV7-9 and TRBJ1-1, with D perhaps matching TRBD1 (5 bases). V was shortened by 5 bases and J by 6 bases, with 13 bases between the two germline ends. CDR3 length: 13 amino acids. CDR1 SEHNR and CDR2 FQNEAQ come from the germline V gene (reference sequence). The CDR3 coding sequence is TGTGCCAGCAGCCCGGGGGGGGTGCCTGAAGCTTTCTTT. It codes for CASSPGGVPEAFF.

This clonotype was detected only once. CDR3 sequence (DNA): TGTGCCACCAGTGACCCGCTAGCGGGAGGGCCTCAGGGCACCGGGGAGCTGTTTTTT. It yields the protein CATSDPLAGGPQGTGELFF. The rearrangement joins TRBV24-1 to TRBJ2-2; 12 nucleotides agree with TRBD2. Germline V gene data show CDR1 as KGHDR and CDR2 as SFDVKD. This CDR3 comprises 19 residues. V trimming: 4 bases; J trimming: 4 bases; junction bases outside the gene matches: 12.

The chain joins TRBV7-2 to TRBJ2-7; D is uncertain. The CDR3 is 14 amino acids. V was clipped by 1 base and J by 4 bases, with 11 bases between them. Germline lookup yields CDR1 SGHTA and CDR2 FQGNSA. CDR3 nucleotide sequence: TGTGCCAGCAGCTTAGGAGTGGGTCCTTACGAGCAGTACTTC. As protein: CASSLGVGPYEQYF.

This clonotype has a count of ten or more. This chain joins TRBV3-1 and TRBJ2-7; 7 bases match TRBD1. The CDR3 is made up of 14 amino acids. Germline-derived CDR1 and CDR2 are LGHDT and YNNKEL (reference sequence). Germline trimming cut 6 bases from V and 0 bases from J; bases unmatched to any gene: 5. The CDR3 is CASSRQGPSYEQYF. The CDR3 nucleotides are TGTGCCAGCAGTCGACAGGGACCCTCCTACGAGCAGTACTTC.

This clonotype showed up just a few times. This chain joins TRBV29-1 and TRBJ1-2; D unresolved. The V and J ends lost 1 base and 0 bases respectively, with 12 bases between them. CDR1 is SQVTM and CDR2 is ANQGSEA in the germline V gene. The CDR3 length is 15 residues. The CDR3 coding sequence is TGCAGCGTTGAAGGTACCGCGCCCTCTAACTATGGCTACACCTTC. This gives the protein CSVEGTAPSNYGYTF.

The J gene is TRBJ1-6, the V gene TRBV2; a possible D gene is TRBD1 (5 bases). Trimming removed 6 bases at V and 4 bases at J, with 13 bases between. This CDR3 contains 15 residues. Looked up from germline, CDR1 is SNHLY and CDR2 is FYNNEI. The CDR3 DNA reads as TGTGCCAGCAGGAAGACAGCGAGTTATAATTCACCCCTCCACTTT. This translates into CASRKTASYNSPLHF.